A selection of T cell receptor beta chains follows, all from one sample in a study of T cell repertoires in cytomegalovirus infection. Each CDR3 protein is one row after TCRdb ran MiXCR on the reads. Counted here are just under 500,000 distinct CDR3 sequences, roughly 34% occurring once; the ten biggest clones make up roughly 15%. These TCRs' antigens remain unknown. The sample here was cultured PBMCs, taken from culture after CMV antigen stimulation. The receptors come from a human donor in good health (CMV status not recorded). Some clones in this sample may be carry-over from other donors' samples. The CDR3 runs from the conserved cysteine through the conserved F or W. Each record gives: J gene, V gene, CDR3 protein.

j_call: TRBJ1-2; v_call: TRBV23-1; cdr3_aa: CASSQPTAPNYGYTF
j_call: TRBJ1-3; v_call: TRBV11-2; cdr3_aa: CASSLDHGTAPSTIYF
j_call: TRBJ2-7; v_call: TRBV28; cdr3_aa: CASSDERTLSYEQYF
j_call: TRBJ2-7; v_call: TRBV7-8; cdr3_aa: CASSLDLPSYEQYF
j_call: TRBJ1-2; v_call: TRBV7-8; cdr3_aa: CASSLGQGGNGYTF
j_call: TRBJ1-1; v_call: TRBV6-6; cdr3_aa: CASSYTGSNTEAFF
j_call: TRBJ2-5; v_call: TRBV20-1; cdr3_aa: CSAGMTGNQETQYF
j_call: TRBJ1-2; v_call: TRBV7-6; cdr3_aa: CASSPETYAAYGYTF
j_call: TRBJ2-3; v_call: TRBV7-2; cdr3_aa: CASSETSGRVGDTQYF
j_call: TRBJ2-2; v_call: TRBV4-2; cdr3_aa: CASSQALAVDTGELFF
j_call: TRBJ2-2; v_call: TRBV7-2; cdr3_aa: CASSGGDTSVRTGELFF
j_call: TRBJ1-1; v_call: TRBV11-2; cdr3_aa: CASSPRQSEAFF
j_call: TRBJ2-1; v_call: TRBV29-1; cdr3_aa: CSVVAGLAGGNNEQFF
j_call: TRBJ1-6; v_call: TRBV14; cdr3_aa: CASSLSAMGNSPLHF
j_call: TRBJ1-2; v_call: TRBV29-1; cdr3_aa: CSVPDRGLSDYTF
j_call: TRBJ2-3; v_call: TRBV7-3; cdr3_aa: CASSTQPSRTDTQYF
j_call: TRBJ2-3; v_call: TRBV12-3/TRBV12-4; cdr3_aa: CASGPRADTQYF
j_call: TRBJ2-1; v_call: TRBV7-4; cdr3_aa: CASRNGNNEQFF
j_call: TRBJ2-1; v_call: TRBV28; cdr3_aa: CASIDSVGFPNNEQFF
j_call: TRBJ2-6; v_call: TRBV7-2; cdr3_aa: CASSEYSGANVLTF
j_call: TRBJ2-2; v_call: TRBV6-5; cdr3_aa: CASSSTRLTGELFF
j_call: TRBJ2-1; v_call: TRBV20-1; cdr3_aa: CSATPPSGSVNEQFF
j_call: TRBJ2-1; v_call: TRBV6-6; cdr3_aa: CASGRYSQGGEQFF
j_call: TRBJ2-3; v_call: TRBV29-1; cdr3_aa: CSVDRVSSTDTQYF
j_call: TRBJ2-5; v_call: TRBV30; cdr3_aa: CAWARGVRETQYF
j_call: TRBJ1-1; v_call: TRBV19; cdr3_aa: CASSIVPGLNTEAFF
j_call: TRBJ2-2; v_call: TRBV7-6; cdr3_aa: CASSLGSGVGDTGELFF
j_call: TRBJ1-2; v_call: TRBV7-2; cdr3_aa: CASSSRQGIDGYTF
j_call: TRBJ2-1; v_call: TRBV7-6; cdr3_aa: CASSFLGAYNEQFF
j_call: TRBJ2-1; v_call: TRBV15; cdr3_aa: CATSDGQPYNEQFF
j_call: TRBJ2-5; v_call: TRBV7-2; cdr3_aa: CASSQTSGRRETQYF